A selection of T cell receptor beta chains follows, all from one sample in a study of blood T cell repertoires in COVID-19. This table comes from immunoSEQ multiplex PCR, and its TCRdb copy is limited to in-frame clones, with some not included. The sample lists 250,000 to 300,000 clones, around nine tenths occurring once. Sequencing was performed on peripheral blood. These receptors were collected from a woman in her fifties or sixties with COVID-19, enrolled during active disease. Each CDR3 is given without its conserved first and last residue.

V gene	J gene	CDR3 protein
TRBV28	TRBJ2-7	ASSLPGALSYEQY
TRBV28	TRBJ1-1	ASTGTLNTEAF
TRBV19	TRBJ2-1	ASSARLAGPPRVNEQF
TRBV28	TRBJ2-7	ASSLLPDREPYEQY
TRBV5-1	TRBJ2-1	ASSILAGGTHEQF
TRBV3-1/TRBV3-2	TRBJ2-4	ASSQDFLAKNIQY
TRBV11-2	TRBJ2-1	ASSSPAGRVPEQF
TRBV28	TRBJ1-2	ASSLSLPSTGGYT
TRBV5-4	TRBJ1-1	ASSSAPDTEAF
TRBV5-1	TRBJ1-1	ASSPGTGVNTEAF
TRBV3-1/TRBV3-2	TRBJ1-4	ASSRRGPTNEKLF